The rows below give T cell receptor beta chains drawn from one sample of a study of untreated major depressive disorder. Libraries were prepared by immunoSEQ multiplex PCR; TCRdb keeps only in-frame clonotypes and omits some of them. The repertoire holds approximately 12,000 clones, with 85% to 95% as singletons. The specimen sequenced was CD4+ T cells from PBMCs. These TCRs come from a woman in her 30s with major depressive disorder. The CDR3 runs from the conserved cysteine through the conserved F or W. Fields, in order: D gene, J gene, clone size, V gene, CDR3 protein, CDR3 DNA. A D gene is named only where the DNA matches it firmly. The size of a clone is reported for some rows only, either as once, few or many, or as a class for expanded clones.

-	TRBJ1-5	-	TRBV27	CASSPGRGVHQPQHF	TGTGCCAGCAGCCCCGGGAGGGGGGTTCATCAGCCCCAGCATTTT
-	TRBJ1-2	-	TRBV5-6	CASGRDLLEGGYTF	TGTGCCAGCGGTCGGGACCTTCTGGAGGGGGGCTACACCTTC
-	TRBJ1-1	-	TRBV5-6	CASSPVWRARVNTEAFF	TGTGCCAGCAGCCCGGTCTGGAGGGCCAGAGTGAACACTGAAGCTTTCTTT
TRBD2	TRBJ2-1	-	TRBV5-6	CASRYQREAPYNEQFF	TGTGCCAGCAGATACCAGCGGGAGGCCCCCTACAATGAGCAGTTCTTC
-	TRBJ1-5	-	TRBV9	CASSVGQVNQPQHF	TGTGCCAGCAGCGTAGGGCAGGTTAATCAGCCCCAGCATTTT
-	TRBJ2-7	-	TRBV5-4	CASSLDYGAYEQYF	TGTGCCAGCAGCTTGGACTACGGGGCATACGAGCAGTACTTC
-	TRBJ2-7	once	TRBV29-1	CSASVGSYEQYF	TGCAGCGCTTCCGTCGGGTCCTACGAGCAGTACTTC
-	TRBJ1-2	-	TRBV15	CATSRDTGSRGYTF	TGTGCCACCAGCAGAGATACGGGGTCGAGGGGCTACACCTTC
TRBD2	TRBJ2-7	-	TRBV5-4	CASSLVASGRAAYEQYF	TGTGCCAGCAGCTTGGTGGCTAGCGGGAGGGCGGCCTACGAGCAGTACTTC
TRBD1	TRBJ1-4	-	TRBV2	CASREGAYMELFF	TGTGCCAGCAGAGAGGGGGCTTACATGGAACTGTTTTTT
TRBD1	TRBJ1-4	-	TRBV6-6	CASSYEGARNEKLFF	TGTGCCAGCAGTTACGAGGGGGCGCGTAATGAAAAACTGTTTTTT
-	TRBJ2-5	-	TRBV14	CASHRGHSGQYF	TGTGCCAGCCACCGGGGACACTCGGGCCAGTACTTC
-	TRBJ2-7	-	TRBV6-5	CASSYSGNAYEQYF	TGTGCCAGCAGTTACTCAGGCAACGCCTACGAGCAGTACTTC
-	TRBJ2-7	-	TRBV5-1	CASSFGSIYEQYF	TGCGCCAGCAGCTTCGGCAGTATCTACGAGCAGTACTTC
-	TRBJ1-2	-	TRBV19	CASSIDGRKSAGSGYTF	TGTGCCAGTAGTATAGATGGACGAAAATCGGCGGGATCAGGCTACACCTTC
-	TRBJ2-5	-	TRBV10-1	CASSGGFEETQYF	TGCGCCAGCAGTGGAGGATTTGAAGAGACCCAGTACTTC
-	TRBJ2-7	-	TRBV27	CASSLRPRGHEQYF	TGTGCCAGCAGTTTACGACCCCGAGGGCACGAGCAGTACTTC
TRBD2	TRBJ2-3	once	TRBV2	CASSRWEGDTQYF	TGTGCCAGCAGTCGATGGGAGGGAGATACGCAGTATTTT
TRBD2	TRBJ2-5	-	TRBV6-5	CASTPGGFEETQYF	TGTGCCAGCACTCCCGGGGGGTTCGAGGAGACCCAGTACTTC
-	TRBJ1-4	-	TRBV7-8	CASSATGGHSGKLFF	TGTGCCAGCAGCGCCACGGGTGGTCACTCGGGAAAACTGTTTTTT
-	TRBJ2-3	-	TRBV5-1	CASSLDGVSTDTQYF	TGCGCCAGCAGCTTGGATGGAGTTAGCACAGATACGCAGTATTTT
TRBD2	TRBJ2-1	-	TRBV6-1	CASSDLAGAYNEQFF	TGTGCCAGCAGTGACCTAGCGGGGGCCTACAATGAGCAGTTCTTC
-	TRBJ2-1	-	TRBV6-5	CASSYGTHHKYNEQFF	TGTGCCAGCAGTTACGGGACTCACCATAAATACAATGAGCAGTTCTTC
TRBD1	TRBJ1-5	once	TRBV27	CASSPTGQGVRQPQHF	TGTGCCAGCAGTCCTACGGGACAGGGGGTAAGACAGCCCCAGCATTTT
-	TRBJ2-7	-	TRBV14	CASSPGPILNSYEQYF	TGTGCCAGCAGCCCGGGACCGATACTGAACTCCTACGAGCAGTACTTC
-	TRBJ1-2	once	TRBV15	CATSNRQSHGYTF	TGTGCCACCAGCAATCGCCAGAGCCATGGCTACACCTTC
-	TRBJ1-5	-	TRBV29-1	CSVEDNSGEPQHF	TGCAGCGTTGAAGATAACTCGGGGGAGCCCCAGCATTTT
-	TRBJ2-1	-	TRBV11-3	CASSLGTSRVFF	TGTGCCAGCAGCTTAGGAACTAGCAGGGTGTTCTTC
TRBD1	TRBJ1-2	-	TRBV4-1	CASSSRTGEAVGYTF	TGCGCCAGCAGCTCTCGGACAGGGGAAGCAGTCGGCTACACCTTC
TRBD1	TRBJ2-1	-	TRBV9	CASGNTGGPYNEQFF	TGTGCCAGCGGAAATACAGGGGGCCCCTACAATGAGCAGTTCTTC
-	TRBJ2-2	-	TRBV27	CASMVDGRFLNTGELFF	TGTGCCAGCATGGTGGACGGGAGATTCTTGAACACCGGGGAGCTGTTTTTT
-	TRBJ2-7	-	TRBV7-9	CASSPPRITGATSYEQYF	TGTGCCAGCAGTCCCCCCAGGATTACGGGGGCAACCTCCTACGAGCAGTACTTC
-	TRBJ2-1	-	TRBV7-3	CASSLTQGWDHEQFF	TGTGCCAGCAGCCTAACACAGGGTTGGGATCATGAGCAGTTCTTC
-	TRBJ1-4	-	TRBV9	CASSVEGGSKGEKLFF	TGTGCCAGCAGCGTAGAAGGTGGTTCAAAGGGGGAAAAACTGTTTTTT
TRBD1	TRBJ2-1	once	TRBV19	CASTTGGGNEQFF	TGTGCCAGTACGACAGGGGGTGGGAATGAGCAGTTCTTC
TRBD1	TRBJ2-7	-	TRBV9	CASSEFPGQGYEQYF	TGTGCCAGCAGCGAATTTCCGGGACAGGGGTACGAGCAGTACTTC
TRBD1	TRBJ2-5	-	TRBV11-3	CASSLGGQGRIETQYF	TGTGCCAGCAGCCTCGGGGGACAGGGGAGGATTGAGACCCAGTACTTC
-	TRBJ1-3	-	TRBV5-1	CASSLASRTGNTIYF	TGCGCCAGCAGCTTGGCCAGCAGGACTGGAAACACCATATATTTT
-	TRBJ2-7	-	TRBV5-4	CASSLGATPIGEQYF	TGTGCCAGCAGCTTGGGAGCTACGCCTATCGGTGAGCAGTACTTC
-	TRBJ1-2	-	TRBV29-1	CSVFSQGVGSYTF	TGCAGCGTTTTCTCGCAGGGTGTAGGGAGCTACACCTTC
TRBD1	TRBJ1-2	-	TRBV18	CASSPPGTGVYGYTF	TGTGCCAGCTCACCGCCCGGGACAGGGGTCTATGGCTACACCTTC
TRBD1	TRBJ2-1	-	TRBV6-1	CASSTGTGKYNEQFF	TGTGCCAGCTCAACCGGGACAGGGAAATACAATGAGCAGTTCTTC
-	TRBJ1-2	-	TRBV5-1	CASSSFAGTALSYTF	TGCGCCAGCAGCTCATTTGCGGGGACGGCTCTAAGCTACACCTTC
TRBD2	TRBJ2-2	-	TRBV30	CGGREHTGELFF	TGTGGTGGGCGGGAGCACACCGGGGAGCTGTTTTTT
-	TRBJ1-3	-	TRBV6-5	CASSYSIYGNTIYF	TGTGCCAGCAGTTACTCGATCTACGGAAACACCATATATTTT
-	TRBJ2-2	-	TRBV14	CASSQAPNTGELFF	TGTGCCAGCAGCCAGGCACCCAACACCGGGGAGCTGTTTTTT
TRBD1	TRBJ1-5	-	TRBV19	CASSGQGIGNQPQHF	TGTGCCAGTAGCGGACAGGGTATTGGCAATCAGCCCCAGCATTTT
TRBD1	TRBJ2-7	-	TRBV27	CASILRGDRGGEQYF	TGTGCCAGCATCCTACGGGGGGACAGGGGCGGGGAGCAGTACTTC
TRBD2	TRBJ2-7	-	TRBV10-2	CASSFSRLAGTYEQYF	TGCGCCAGCAGTTTCTCGAGACTAGCGGGAACCTACGAGCAGTACTTC
-	TRBJ2-1	-	TRBV4-1	CASSQDRGNSYNEQFF	TGCGCCAGCAGCCAAGATCGTGGAAACTCCTACAATGAGCAGTTCTTC